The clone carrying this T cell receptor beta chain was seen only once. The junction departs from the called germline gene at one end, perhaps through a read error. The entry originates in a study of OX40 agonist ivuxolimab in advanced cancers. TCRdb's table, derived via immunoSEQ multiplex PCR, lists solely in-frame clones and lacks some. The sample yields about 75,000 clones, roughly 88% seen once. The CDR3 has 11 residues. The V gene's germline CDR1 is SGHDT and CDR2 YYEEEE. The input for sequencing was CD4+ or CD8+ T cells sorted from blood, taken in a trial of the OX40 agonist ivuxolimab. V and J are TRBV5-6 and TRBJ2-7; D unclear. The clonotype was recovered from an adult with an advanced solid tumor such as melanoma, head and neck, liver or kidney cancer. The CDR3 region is CASSLESEQYF. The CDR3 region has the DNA TGTGCCAGCAGTTTGGAGTCCGAGCAGTACTTC.